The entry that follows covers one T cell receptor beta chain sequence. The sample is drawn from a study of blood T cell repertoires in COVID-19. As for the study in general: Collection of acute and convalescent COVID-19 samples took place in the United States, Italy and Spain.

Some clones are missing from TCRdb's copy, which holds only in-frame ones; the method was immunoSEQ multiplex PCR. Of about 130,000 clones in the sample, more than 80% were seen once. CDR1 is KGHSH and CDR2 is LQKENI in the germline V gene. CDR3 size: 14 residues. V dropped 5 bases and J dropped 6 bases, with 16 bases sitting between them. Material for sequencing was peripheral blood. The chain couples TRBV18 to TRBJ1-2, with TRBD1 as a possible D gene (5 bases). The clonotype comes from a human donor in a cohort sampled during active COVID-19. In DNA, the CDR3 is TGTGCCAGCTCAAATACAGGTTCGGCAGATGGCTACACCTTC. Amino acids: CASSNTGSADGYTF.